Detailed here is one T cell receptor (beta chain). The data were obtained in a study of regulatory and conventional T cells in RAG deficiency. The repertoire was sequenced with immunoSEQ multiplex PCR; TCRdb's copy has only in-frame clones and lacks some. This sample has 34,000 or so clones; approximately 89% occur once, and the top ten carry approximately 14%. The same data also went into a second study, on regulatory T cells. Per that paper: Amplification used 52 TRBV primers and 13 TRBJ primers.

The sequenced material came from CD8+ T cells sorted from blood. The sequence came from a human donor in good health.

CDR3 sequence reads: CSAGGSYGYTF. In DNA form, the CDR3 reads TGCAGCGCCGGGGGAAGCTATGGCTACACCTTC. The chain has TRBV29-1 and TRBJ1-2; tentatively, D is TRBD1 (5 bases). Germline CDR1 is SQVTM and CDR2 is ANQGSEA. CDR3 size: 11 residues. V lost 7 bases and J 4 bases, leaving 10 bases between the germline ends. Complete variable domain (other parts from reference TRBV29-1 and TRBJ1-2): SAVISQKPSRDICQRGTSLTIQCQVDSQVTMMFWYRQQPGQSLTLIATANQGSEATYESGFVIDKFPISRPNLTFSTLTVSNMSPEDSSIYLCSAGGSYGYTFGSGTRLTVV.